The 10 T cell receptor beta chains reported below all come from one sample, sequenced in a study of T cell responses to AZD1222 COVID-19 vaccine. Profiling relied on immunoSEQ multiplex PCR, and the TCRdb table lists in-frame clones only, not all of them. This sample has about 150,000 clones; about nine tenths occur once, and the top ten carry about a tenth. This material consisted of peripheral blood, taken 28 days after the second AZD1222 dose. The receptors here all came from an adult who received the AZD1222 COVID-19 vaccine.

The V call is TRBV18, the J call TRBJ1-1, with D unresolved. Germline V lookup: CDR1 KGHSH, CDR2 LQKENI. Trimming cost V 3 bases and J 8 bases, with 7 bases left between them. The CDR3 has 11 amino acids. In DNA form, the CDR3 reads TGTGCCAGCTCACCCGAGACGGAAGCTTTCTTT. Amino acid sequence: CASSPETEAFF.

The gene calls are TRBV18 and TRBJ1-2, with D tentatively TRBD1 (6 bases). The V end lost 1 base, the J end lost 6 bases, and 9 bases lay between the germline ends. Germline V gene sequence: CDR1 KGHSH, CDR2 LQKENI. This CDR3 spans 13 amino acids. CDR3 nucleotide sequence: TGTGCCAGCTCACCACTGTCAGGGGATGGCTACACCTTC. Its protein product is CASSPLSGDGYTF.

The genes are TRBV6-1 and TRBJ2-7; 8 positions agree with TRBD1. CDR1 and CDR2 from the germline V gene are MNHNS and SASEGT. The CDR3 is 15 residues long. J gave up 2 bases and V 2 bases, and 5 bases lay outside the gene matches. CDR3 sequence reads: CASSESPGGPYEQYF. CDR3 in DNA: TGTGCCAGCAGTGAATCTCCAGGGGGCCCCTACGAGCAGTACTTC.

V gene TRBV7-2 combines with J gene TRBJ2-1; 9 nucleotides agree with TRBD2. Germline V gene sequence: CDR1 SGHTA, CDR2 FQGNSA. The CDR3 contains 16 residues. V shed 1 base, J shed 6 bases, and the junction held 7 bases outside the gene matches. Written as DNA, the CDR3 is TGTGCCAGCAGCTTAGTGGGGACTAGCCCTATCAATGAGCAGTTCTTC. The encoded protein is CASSLVGTSPINEQFF.

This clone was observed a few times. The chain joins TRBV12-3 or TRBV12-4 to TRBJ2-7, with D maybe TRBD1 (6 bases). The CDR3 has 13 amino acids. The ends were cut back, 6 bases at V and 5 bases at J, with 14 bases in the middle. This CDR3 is CASSDLGANEQYF. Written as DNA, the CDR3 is TGTGCCAGCAGCGACTTGGGGGCGAACGAGCAGTACTTC.

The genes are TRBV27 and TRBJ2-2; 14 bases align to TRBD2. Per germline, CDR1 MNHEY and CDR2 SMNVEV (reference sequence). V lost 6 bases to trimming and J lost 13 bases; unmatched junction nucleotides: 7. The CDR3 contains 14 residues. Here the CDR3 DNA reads TGTGCCAGCAGCCAGGGACTAGCGGGAGTTAGGCTGTTTTTT. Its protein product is CASSQGLAGVRLFF.

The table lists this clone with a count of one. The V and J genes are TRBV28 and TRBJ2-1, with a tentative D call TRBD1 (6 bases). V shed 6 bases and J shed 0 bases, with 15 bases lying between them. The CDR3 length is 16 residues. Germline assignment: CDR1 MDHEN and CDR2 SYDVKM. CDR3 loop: CASSPRQASSYNEQFF. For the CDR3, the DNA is TGTGCCAGCAGCCCAAGACAGGCGAGCTCCTACAATGAGCAGTTCTTC.

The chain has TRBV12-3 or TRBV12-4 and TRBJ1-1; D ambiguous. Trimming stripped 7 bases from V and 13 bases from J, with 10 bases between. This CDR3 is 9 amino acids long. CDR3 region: CASNPESFF. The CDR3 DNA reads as TGTGCCAGCAACCCCGAGAGTTTCTTT.

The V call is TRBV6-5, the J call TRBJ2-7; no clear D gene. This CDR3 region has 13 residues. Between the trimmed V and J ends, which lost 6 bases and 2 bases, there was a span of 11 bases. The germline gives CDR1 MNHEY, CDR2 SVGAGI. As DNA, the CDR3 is TGTGCCAGCAGACTTAGTTTAACCTACGAGCAGTACTTC. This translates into CASRLSLTYEQYF.

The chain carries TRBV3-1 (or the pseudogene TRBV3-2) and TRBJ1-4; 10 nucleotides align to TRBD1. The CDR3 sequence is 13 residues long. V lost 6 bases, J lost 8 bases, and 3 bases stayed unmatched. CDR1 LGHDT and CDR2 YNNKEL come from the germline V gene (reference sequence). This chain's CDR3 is CASRTGGGEKLFF. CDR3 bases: TGTGCCAGCAGGACAGGGGGCGGCGAAAAACTGTTTTTT.